Presented here are 29 T cell receptor beta chains from one specimen sequenced in a study of T cell clonality in common variable immunodeficiency. Whole-study results and caveats: Fewer deletions and N-nucleotide insertions were reportedly seen in common variable immunodeficiency TCR beta sequences.

Antigen specificity for these receptors is unknown. Only in-frame clones appear in the TCRdb table, and some are missing; sequencing was by immunoSEQ multiplex PCR. There are around 30,000 clones in the sample, none observed a single time. The sample consisted of peripheral blood mononuclear cells. These receptors all come from a human donor with common variable immunodeficiency.

Only a few counts were recorded for this clone. The sequenced fragment ends 3 residues before the CDR3 boundary, so the rest is inferred from the germline J gene. The V gene is TRBV7-8, the J gene TRBJ2-3, with D possibly matching TRBD2 (5 bases). Deletions cut 2 bases from V and 4 bases from J, with 10 bases between. The germline V gene encodes CDR1 SGHVS and CDR2 FQNEAQ. This CDR3 has 14 amino acids. The sequenced CDR3 bases are TGTGCCAGCAGCTTACCCACCGGGGCAGATACG. Protein: CASSLPTGADT. The entire CDR3 protein is CASSLPTGADTQYF.

This clone was counted a few times. The CDR3 goes on 3 residues after the read ends, and that part is filled in from the germline J gene. The gene calls are TRBV19 and TRBJ1-1, with 10 bases that match TRBD1. V shed 7 bases, J shed 4 bases, and the junction held 6 bases outside the gene matches. The germline CDR1 and CDR2 sequences are LNHDA and SQIVND (reference sequence). This CDR3 has 14 amino acids. The chain's CDR3 is CASNPTGGITEAFF. CDR3 bases read: TGTGCCAGTAACCCGACAGGGGGCATCACTGAA.

Ten or more counts support this clone. The missing CDR3 end, 3 residues past where the read stops, is filled in from the germline J gene. The chain is built from TRBV19 and TRBJ2-7; a weak D match, TRBD1 (6 bases). The V gene's germline CDR1 is LNHDA and CDR2 SQIVND (reference sequence). The ends were cut back, 3 bases at V and 4 bases at J, with 13 bases in the middle. This CDR3 has 14 amino acids. The DNA read from the CDR3 is TGTGCCAGTAGTATGAAGGGGGATGGGTACGAG. Its protein is CASSMKGDGYE. The full CDR3 sequence reads CASSMKGDGYEQYF.

This clone came up many times. The CDR3 end lies 3 residues beyond the end of the read and is filled in from the germline J gene. The rearrangement uses TRBV7-6 and TRBJ2-1; D gene ambiguous. CDR3 size: 14 residues. The germline CDR1 and CDR2 sequences are SGHVS and FNYEAQ. V lost 5 bases and J lost 8, with 16 bases in between. CDR3 DNA, as far as it was read: TGTGCCAGCAGCATAGGTCCTCATAAGGATGAG. It codes for CASSIGPHKDE. The complete CDR3 sequence is CASSIGPHKDEQFF.

About this clone: The read falls 3 residues short of the CDR3 end, and the missing part is taken from the germline J gene. This rearrangement joins TRBV7-3 to TRBJ2-1; 13 bases align to TRBD2. The ends lost 5 bases at V and 4 bases at J; junction bases unmatched: 5. The CDR3 contains 16 residues. CDR1 and CDR2 (germline): SGHTA, FQGTGA. CDR3 in amino acids: CASSRTSGSLYNEQFF. The CDR3 bases that were read are TGTGCCAGCAGCCGGACTAGCGGGAGTCTTTACAATGAG.

In this sample, this clone turned up many times. The read comes to an end 3 residues before the CDR3 does, leaving the germline J gene to fill in the end. The chain combines TRBV29-1 with TRBJ2-1; 9 bases are shared with TRBD2. CDR1 and CDR2 (germline): SQVTM, ANQGSEA. CDR3 size: 15 residues. Germline trimming cut 6 bases from V and 6 bases from J; bases unmatched to any gene: 12. CDR3 residues: CSVRRPSGVPNEQFF. The part of the CDR3 DNA that was read is TGCAGCGTCCGCAGGCCTAGCGGGGTCCCCAATGAG.

As to this clone: The read is 3 residues too short to cover the CDR3 end, so that end is filled in from the germline J gene. The chain combines TRBV6-2 or TRBV6-3 with TRBJ2-3, with no clear D. Germline V gene lookup returns CDR1 MNHEY and CDR2 SVGEGT. V lost 0 bases and J lost 4, with 11 bases in between. This CDR3 has 15 amino acids. This CDR3 reads CASSYSSWSADTQYF. The CDR3 DNA, read in part, is TGTGCCAGCAGTTACTCGAGTTGGAGCGCAGATACG.

This clone was detected only a few times. The CDR3 end is not reached by the read, which stops 3 residues before it; the germline J gene fills it in. The chain has TRBV7-2 and TRBJ2-7; D ambiguous. V was clipped by 1 base and J by 4 bases, with 14 bases between them. Germline CDR1 reads SGHTA; CDR2 reads FQGNSA. This CDR3 has 15 amino acids. The CDR3 bases that were read are TGTGCCAGCAGCTTAGTGTCCGGGTATGTATACGAG. It encodes CASSLVSGYVYE. The whole CDR3 sequence is CASSLVSGYVYEQYF.

A note on this clone: Coverage ceases 3 residues before the CDR3 finishes, and the germline J gene fills in the end. The chain couples TRBV6-2 or TRBV6-3 to TRBJ2-7, with a possible D match to TRBD1 (5 bases). V lost 3 bases, J lost 3 bases, and 12 bases lay in between. This CDR3 region has 14 residues. Germline lookup yields CDR1 MNHEY and CDR2 SVGEGT. CDR3 loop: CASSYWGYSYEQYF. The covered CDR3 bases are TGTGCCAGCAGTTATTGGGGCTATAGCTACGAG.

For this clone: The CDR3 end lies 3 residues beyond the end of the read and is filled in from the germline J gene. Distinct nucleotide sequences in the sample also encode this CDR3. The chain combines TRBV19 with TRBJ1-5; D unresolved. The CDR3 has 13 residues. Germline CDR1 reads LNHDA; CDR2 reads SQIVND (reference sequence). V gave up 3 bases and J gave up 4 bases, with 7 bases separating them. Incomplete CDR3 DNA: TGTGCCAGTAGTATGCGGAGAAATCAGCCC. Protein: CASSMRRNQP. The whole CDR3 sequence reads CASSMRRNQPQHF.

This clone was seen many times. Read sequence stops 3 residues before the CDR3 end, and the germline J gene provides the missing end. This rearrangement joins TRBV6-4 to TRBJ2-3, with D tentatively TRBD2 (6 bases). Germline V gene data show CDR1 as MRHNA and CDR2 as SNTAGT. The CDR3 spans 13 residues. The CDR3 sequence is CASSDGFRGTQYF. Partial CDR3 DNA: TGTGCCAGCAGTGACGGGTTCCGGGGGACG.

This clone has ten or more counts. The missing CDR3 end, 3 residues past where the read stops, is filled in from the germline J gene. This chain joins TRBV20-1 and TRBJ1-5; D possibly corresponds to TRBD1 (5 bases). V was cut by 3 bases and J by 0 bases, with 9 bases left in between. The CDR3 is 14 amino acids. Per the germline V gene, CDR1 is DFQATT and CDR2 is SNEGSKA (reference sequence). CDR3 bases read: TGCAGTGCTAGCGACAGTTTTAGCAATCAGCCC. This translates into CSASDSFSNQP. The whole CDR3 protein is CSASDSFSNQPQHF.

This clone is categorized as medium-sized. The read ends 3 residues shy of where the CDR3 ends; the end is completed using the germline J gene. The V call is TRBV2, the J call TRBJ2-2; D may be TRBD1 (5 bases). CDR3 size: 14 residues. CDR1 and CDR2 from the germline V gene are SNHLY and FYNNEI. With 8 bases removed from V and 3 bases from J, the gap between germline ends came to 13 bases. The CDR3 sequence is CASQWLGDTGELFF. CDR3 DNA, as far as it was read: TGTGCCAGCCAATGGTTAGGGGACACCGGGGAG. Using reference TRBV2 and TRBJ2-2 for the parts outside the CDR3, the full variable domain is EPEVTQTPSHQVTQMGQEVILRCVPISNHLYFYWYRQILGQKVEFLVSFYNNEISEKSEIFDDQFSVERPDGSNFTLKIRSTKLEDSAMYFCASQWLGDTGELFFGEGSRLTVL.

Concerning this clone itself: The read ends 3 residues early relative to the CDR3; the germline J gene fills the gap. This chain connects TRBV2 to TRBJ1-6; D gene ambiguous. The germline V gene has CDR1 SNHLY and CDR2 FYNNEI. The CDR3 is 17 residues long. Trimming stripped 5 bases from V and 0 bases from J, with 14 bases between. The CDR3 loop reads CASSFETLSSYNSPLHF. The sequenced CDR3 bases are TGTGCCAGCAGTTTTGAGACACTCAGCTCCTATAATTCACCC.

Concerning this clone itself: The sequence runs out 3 residues before the end of the CDR3; the remainder is reconstructed from the germline J gene. The chain has TRBV2 and TRBJ2-2; no clear D. V was shortened by 9 bases and J by 4 bases, with 9 bases between the two germline ends. This CDR3 comprises 12 residues. Germline loops: CDR1 SNHLY, CDR2 FYNNEI. CDR3: CARLRSTGELFF. Partial CDR3 DNA: TGTGCCAGACTGAGAAGCACCGGGGAG.

This clone was observed many times. The CDR3 extends 3 residues past the end of the read, so its final part is completed from the germline J gene. The chain employs TRBV7-9 and TRBJ2-1, with D hard to call. Germline loops: CDR1 SEHNR, CDR2 FQNEAQ (reference sequence). This CDR3 region has 15 residues. Trimming pared 2 bases from V and 6 bases from J, leaving 14 bases between. CDR3 region: CASSLSVRVINEQFF. The covered CDR3 bases are TGTGCCAGCAGCTTATCGGTTAGAGTGATCAATGAG.

Concerning this clone: Read coverage stops 3 residues before the CDR3 terminus; the germline J gene supplies the remainder. The chain carries TRBV6-2 or TRBV6-3 and TRBJ1-2; 10 bases are a match to TRBD1. The V segment lost 6 bases and the J segment 4 bases; nucleotides outside the gene matches: 11. The CDR3 spans 16 residues. The germline V gene encodes CDR1 MNHEY and CDR2 SVGEGT. The CDR3 here is CASRRWTGGDFYGYTF. Partial CDR3 DNA: TGTGCCAGCAGACGTTGGACAGGGGGAGATTTCTATGGC.

This clone was observed many times. The read comes to an end 3 residues before the CDR3 does, leaving the germline J gene to fill in the end. This chain joins TRBV7-9 and TRBJ1-1, with D perhaps matching TRBD1 (6 bases). This CDR3 region has 15 residues. Germline lookup yields CDR1 SEHNR and CDR2 FQNEAQ (reference sequence). Between the trimmed V and J ends, which lost 5 bases and 2 bases, there was a span of 15 bases. The covered CDR3 bases are TGTGCCAGCAGCAGTGGAGGACAGCTTAACACTGAA. It translates to CASSSGGQLNTE. The full CDR3 reads CASSSGGQLNTEAFF.

This clone was counted between two and nine times. The read terminates 3 residues ahead of where the CDR3 ends, so the germline J gene completes it. V is TRBV7-8 and J is TRBJ1-1; D perhaps matches TRBD1 (5 bases). This CDR3 has 15 amino acids. Germline CDR1 SGHVS, CDR2 FQNEAQ. Trimming pared 0 bases from V and 2 bases from J, leaving 10 bases between. CDR3 sequence: CASSLAQGRNTEAFF. The CDR3 DNA, read in part, is TGTGCCAGCAGCTTAGCCCAGGGTCGCAACACTGAA. The whole variable domain, filled in from reference TRBV7-8 and TRBJ1-1, reads GAGVSQSPRYKVAKRGQDVALRCDPISGHVSLFWYQQALGQGPEFLTYFQNEAQLDKSGLPSDRFFAERPEGSVSTLKIQRTQQEDSAVYLCASSLAQGRNTEAFFGQGTRLTVV.

This clone was seen a handful of times. Sequencing ends 3 residues short of the CDR3 end; the germline J gene provides the rest. This chain links TRBV19 with TRBJ2-7, with D possibly matching TRBD2 (6 bases). Between the trimmed V and J ends, which lost 3 bases and 2 bases, there was a span of 14 bases. Per germline, CDR1 LNHDA and CDR2 SQIVND (reference sequence). CDR3 length: 15 amino acids. This CDR3 reads CASSMGDSGAYEQYF. The CDR3 bases that were read are TGTGCCAGTAGTATGGGGGACTCGGGGGCCTACGAG.

This clone was seen a handful of times. The sequence runs out 3 residues before the end of the CDR3; the remainder is reconstructed from the germline J gene. The chain employs TRBV19 and TRBJ1-1; 8 bases align to TRBD1. CDR3 length: 15 amino acids. Germline V lookup: CDR1 LNHDA, CDR2 SQIVND (reference sequence). V lost 5 bases and J lost 4; bases outside the gene matches: 9. CDR3 DNA (partial): TGTGCCAGTAGTTTGCTGGACAGGGTGGGCACTGAA. Translated: CASSLLDRVGTE. In full, the CDR3 is CASSLLDRVGTEAFF.

Regarding this clone: The CDR3 extends 3 residues past the end of the read, so its final part is completed from the germline J gene. The chain combines TRBV20-1 with TRBJ2-7, with TRBD2 matching over 10 bases. The CDR3 has 16 amino acids. The germline CDR1 and CDR2 sequences are DFQATT and SNEGSKA (reference sequence). J lost 1 base, V lost 0 bases, and 6 bases had no gene match. The covered CDR3 bases are TGCAGTGCTAGAGACACTAGCGGGGCCCTTTCCTACGAG. Translation: CSARDTSGALSYE. The full CDR3 protein reads CSARDTSGALSYEQYF.

On this clone itself: The CDR3 end lies 3 residues beyond the end of the read and is filled in from the germline J gene. J is TRBJ2-7 and V is TRBV7-9; a possible D gene is TRBD2 (5 bases). V gave up 5 bases and J gave up 1 base, with 12 bases separating them. Germline V gene lookup returns CDR1 SEHNR and CDR2 FQNEAQ (reference sequence). CDR3 size: 14 residues. CDR3 DNA (partial): TGTGCCAGCAGCCCTGGACTCTTTTCCTACGAG. As protein: CASSPGLFSYE. The whole CDR3 reads CASSPGLFSYEQYF.

The table lists this clone with many counts. The missing CDR3 end, 3 residues past where the read stops, is filled in from the germline J gene. This chain links TRBV19 with TRBJ2-7, with D perhaps matching TRBD2 (6 bases). The CDR3 is 14 residues long. From germline, CDR1 is LNHDA and CDR2 SQIVND (reference sequence). V lost 1 base and J lost 2, with 9 bases in between. The CDR3 protein is CASSIAGGTYEQYF. CDR3 DNA, as far as it was read: TGTGCCAGTAGTATAGCTGGCGGGACCTACGAG.

This clone was counted many times. Read sequence stops 3 residues before the CDR3 end, and the germline J gene provides the missing end. J is TRBJ2-3 and V is TRBV7-2, with TRBD1 identical over 8 bases. The CDR3 is 15 residues long. With V trimmed by 1 base and J by 6 bases, 6 bases remained unmatched. CDR1 and CDR2 from the germline V gene are SGHTA and FQGNSA. The CDR3 region is CASSLVPGGWDTQYF. The sequenced part of the CDR3 DNA is TGTGCCAGCAGCTTAGTTCCAGGGGGCTGGGATACG.

As regards this clone: Sequencing ends 3 residues short of the CDR3 end; the germline J gene provides the rest. The rearrangement uses TRBV29-1 and TRBJ2-3, with TRBD1 matching 7 bases. CDR3 size: 12 residues. Germline V lookup: CDR1 SQVTM, CDR2 ANQGSEA. The junction had 4 bases not matched to a gene; V was cut back by 7 bases and J by 3 bases. The CDR3 spells CSGETGTDTQYF. The CDR3 DNA, read in part, is TGCAGCGGGGAGACAGGGACAGATACG.

Only a few counts were recorded for this clone. The read halts 3 residues ahead of the CDR3 end, with the missing end drawn from the germline J gene. The chain combines TRBV2 with TRBJ2-5, with 10 bases that match TRBD1. The CDR3 is 17 amino acids. Germline-derived CDR1 and CDR2 are SNHLY and FYNNEI. V shed 7 bases and J 1 base; nucleotides not matched to a gene: 12. The CDR3 protein is CASIGSSGQGVQETQYF. The covered CDR3 bases are TGTGCCAGCATAGGGTCCTCAGGACAGGGGGTCCAAGAGACC.

This clone has just a few counts. The read terminates 3 residues before the CDR3 end, so the remaining end is supplied by the germline J gene. The chain joins TRBV2 to TRBJ2-7; D possibly uses TRBD1 or TRBD2 (7 bases each). Trimming pared 4 bases from V and 4 bases from J, leaving 14 bases between. CDR1 and CDR2 (germline): SNHLY, FYNNEI. The CDR3 consists of 14 residues. CDR3 bases read: TGTGCCAGCAGTGCCCGACAGGGAGGGTACGAG. It codes for CASSARQGGYE. The complete CDR3 protein is CASSARQGGYEQYF.

Comments on this clone: The read ends 3 residues before the CDR3 terminus; that terminus is restored from the germline J gene. The chain combines TRBV19 with TRBJ2-7, with 7 nucleotides matching TRBD1. This CDR3 comprises 15 residues. V was clipped by 5 bases and J by 4 bases; unmatched bases: 11. Germline values: CDR1 LNHDA, CDR2 SQIVND (reference sequence). CDR3: CASSLGSRGPYEQYF. Partial CDR3 DNA: TGTGCCAGTAGTCTGGGTTCGAGGGGGCCATACGAG.